This T cell receptor (beta chain) was captured in a study of T cells of healthy individuals. TCRdb re-derived calls from the 5' RACE reads in MiXCR, one entry per CDR3 protein. This table has about 96,000 distinct CDR3 sequences, approximately 16% appearing once. Germline lookup yields CDR1 KGHSH and CDR2 LQKENI. V was trimmed by 6 bases and J by 0 bases, leaving 9 bases between them. CDR3 size: 14 residues. The source of this sequence is a human donor in good health. J is TRBJ1-5 and V is TRBV18; D remains ambiguous. CDR3 protein: CASSLDISNQPQHF. In DNA form, the CDR3 reads TGTGCCAGCTCTCTCGACATTAGCAATCAGCCCCAGCATTTT.